The 19 T cell receptor beta chains in this list originate from one sample, sequenced in a study of control samples from healthy donors and cancer patients. Assay: immunoSEQ multiplex PCR; the TCRdb copy retains only in-frame clones and omits some. The sample has 180,000 or so clones; roughly 95% are singletons. The sequenced material came from blood. All receptors come from a woman aged 55-69 years in good health.

This chain connects TRBV5-1 to TRBJ2-7, with 7 bases fitting TRBD2. The length of the CDR3 is 16 residues. V lost 4 bases and J lost 5; bases outside the gene matches: 15. Germline V gene data show CDR1 as SGHRS and CDR2 as YFSETQ. The CDR3 DNA is TGCGCCAGCAGCCTCCCCAGGGCAGCGGGGATGGACGAGCAGTACTTC. Residues: CASSLPRAAGMDEQYF.

The chain recombines TRBV30 with TRBJ2-7; TRBD2 aligns across 11 bases. V lost 0 bases, J lost 3 bases, and 10 bases stayed unmatched. CDR3 length: 17 amino acids. Germline CDR1 reads GTSNPN; CDR2 reads SVGIG (reference sequence). For the CDR3, the DNA is TGTGCCTGGAGTGTACTCTATCTAGCGGGGGGCTACTACGAGCAGTACTTC. This codes for CAWSVLYLAGGYYEQYF.

The chain joins TRBV5-1 to TRBJ2-1, with D maybe TRBD1 (6 bases). V lost 0 bases to trimming and J lost 4 bases, with 11 bases between them. From germline, CDR1 is SGHRS and CDR2 YFSETQ. The CDR3 is 15 amino acids. The chain's CDR3 is CASSLDSGQYNEQFF. In DNA, the CDR3 is TGCGCCAGCAGCTTGGACTCGGGACAATACAATGAGCAGTTCTTC. Variable domain in full (rest from reference TRBV5-1 and TRBJ2-1): KAGVTQTPRYLIKTRGQQVTLSCSPISGHRSVSWYQQTPGQGLQFLFEYFSETQRNKGNFPGRFSGRQFSNSRSEMNVSTLELGDSALYLCASSLDSGQYNEQFFGPGTRLTVL.

This chain links TRBV7-2 with TRBJ1-2; D ambiguous. Germline V gives CDR1 SGHTA, CDR2 FQGNSA. The CDR3 consists of 12 residues. V lost 5 bases and J lost 7, with 11 bases in between. The CDR3 DNA reads as TGTGCCAGCAGCCCCTTGGGTCTTGGCTACACCTTC. Translated: CASSPLGLGYTF. The whole variable domain, filled in from reference TRBV7-2 and TRBJ1-2, reads GAGVSQSPSNKVTEKGKDVELRCDPISGHTALYWYRQSLGQGLEFLIYFQGNSAPDKSGLPSDRFSAERTGGSVSTLTIQRTQQEDSAVYLCASSPLGLGYTFGSGTRLTVV.

CDR3 protein: CASSEAGFWAQYF. The DNA for the CDR3 is TGTGCCAGCAGTGAAGCGGGGTTTTGGGCGCAGTACTTC. The rearrangement joins TRBV2 to TRBJ2-7; no firm D call. The CDR3 is 13 residues long. The germline gives CDR1 SNHLY, CDR2 FYNNEI. V lost 0 bases to trimming and J lost 9 bases, with 12 bases between them.

In nucleotides, the CDR3 is TGTGCCAGTAGTAAGAGCAGGGGTAGGTCCACAGATACGCAGTATTTT. Protein: CASSKSRGRSTDTQYF. V gene TRBV19 combines with J gene TRBJ2-3; D is possibly TRBD1 (6 bases). The CDR3 loop spans 16 amino acids. The germline V gene has CDR1 LNHDA and CDR2 SQIVND (reference sequence). Trimming removed 4 bases from V and 2 bases from J, with 16 bases in between.

This clone was picked up one time. The chain links TRBV18 to TRBJ1-2, with D possibly matching TRBD1 (5 bases). Germline V gene lookup returns CDR1 KGHSH and CDR2 LQKENI. The CDR3 length is 15 residues. Deletions cut 2 bases from V and 8 bases from J, with 18 bases between. The chain's CDR3 is CASSPDSDRLWGYTF. For the CDR3, the DNA is TGTGCCAGCTCACCAGACAGCGACAGATTGTGGGGCTACACCTTC.

This clone came up once. V is TRBV7-2 and J is TRBJ1-2, with D possibly TRBD1 on 5 matching bases. Trimming took 2 bases from V and 8 from J, leaving 15 bases between them. The germline CDR1 and CDR2 sequences are SGHTA and FQGNSA. The CDR3 consists of 14 residues. The CDR3 reads CASSLIGTALGYTF. Written as DNA, the CDR3 is TGTGCCAGCAGCTTAATAGGGACGGCACTCGGCTACACCTTC. The full variable domain, rest sourced from reference TRBV7-2 and TRBJ1-2, is GAGVSQSPSNKVTEKGKDVELRCDPISGHTALYWYRQSLGQGLEFLIYFQGNSAPDKSGLPSDRFSAERTGGSVSTLTIQRTQQEDSAVYLCASSLIGTALGYTFGSGTRLTVV.

In its sample, this clone was seen once. This chain uses TRBV18 with TRBJ2-3; D gene unclear. Per germline, CDR1 KGHSH and CDR2 LQKENI. V lost 0 bases to trimming and J lost 0 bases, with 1 base between them. The CDR3 contains 13 residues. The chain's CDR3 is CASSPPSTDTQYF. CDR3 sequence (DNA): TGTGCCAGCTCACCACCGAGCACAGATACGCAGTATTTT.

In this sample, this clone turned up once. V usage is TRBV2 and J usage is TRBJ1-5; 9 bases match TRBD1. Unmatched junction bases numbered 8, after V lost 2 bases and J lost 9 bases. This CDR3 contains 15 residues. Germline V lookup: CDR1 SNHLY, CDR2 FYNNEI. The CDR3 sequence is CASSEPGQGSGPQHF. The CDR3 DNA follows: TGTGCCAGCAGTGAACCGGGACAGGGCTCCGGGCCCCAGCATTTT.

This clone occurred once. The chain couples TRBV15 to TRBJ1-1; D unclear. Trimming pared 2 bases from V and 8 bases from J, leaving 15 bases between. Germline CDR1 LNHNV, CDR2 YYDKDF (reference sequence). There are 14 residues in the CDR3. The DNA for the CDR3 is TGTGCCACCAGCAGACCCGAGGGATATTTCGAAGCTTTCTTT. It encodes CATSRPEGYFEAFF.

The rearrangement joins TRBV7-2 to TRBJ2-2; D is tentatively TRBD1 or TRBD2 (6 bases each). Trimming removed 3 bases at V and 0 bases at J, with 11 bases between. CDR1 is SGHTA, CDR2 FQGNSA, per germline. The CDR3 is made up of 16 amino acids. This CDR3 reads CASSFLGGANTGELFF. CDR3 bases: TGTGCCAGCAGCTTTTTGGGGGGCGCGAACACCGGGGAGCTGTTTTTT.

This clone was seen once. The V call is TRBV6-2 or TRBV6-3, the J call TRBJ1-2; D gene ambiguous. This CDR3 spans 12 amino acids. Trimming removed 2 bases at V and 13 bases at J, with 14 bases between. Germline values: CDR1 MNHEY, CDR2 SVGEGT. The CDR3 coding sequence is TGTGCCAGCAGTTACGTGAGGAACATCTTCACCTTC. This gives the protein CASSYVRNIFTF.

This chain connects TRBV18 to TRBJ1-1, with D unclear. The CDR3 has 13 residues. V was cut by 5 bases and J by 3 bases, with 10 bases left in between. Germline V lookup: CDR1 KGHSH, CDR2 LQKENI. DNA for the CDR3: TGTGCCAGCTCATCGGATCAGGACACTGAAGCTTTCTTT. This translates into CASSSDQDTEAFF.

The V and J genes are TRBV7-3 and TRBJ1-1; D gene uncertain. CDR1 and CDR2 (germline): SGHTA, FQGTGA. The CDR3 length is 13 residues. Deletions cut 2 bases from V and 5 bases from J, with 9 bases between. Here the CDR3 reads CASSLFQRTEAFF. The CDR3 DNA reads TGTGCCAGCAGCTTATTTCAGCGAACTGAAGCTTTCTTT.

The V and J genes are TRBV29-1 and TRBJ1-2; no clear D. The CDR3 totals 14 residues. CDR1 and CDR2 (germline): SQVTM, ANQGSEA. V lost 3 bases to trimming and J lost 2 bases, with 13 bases between them. The CDR3 loop reads CSVDIVYRNYGYTF. The CDR3 nucleotides are TGCAGCGTTGATATAGTGTACAGAAACTATGGCTACACCTTC.

The rearrangement joins TRBV18 to TRBJ1-5; D ambiguous. CDR1 is KGHSH and CDR2 is LQKENI in the germline V gene. The CDR3 is made up of 15 amino acids. Trimming took 2 bases from V and 2 from J, leaving 10 bases between them. CDR3 in DNA: TGTGCCAGCTCACCATTGGGTTTGGGCAATCAGCCCCAGCATTTT. This encodes CASSPLGLGNQPQHF.

CDR3 sequence: CASSGAPAGRNEQFF. The DNA for the CDR3 is TGTGCCAGCAGCGGGGCCCCGGCGGGGAGAAATGAGCAGTTCTTC. The chain uses TRBV9 and TRBJ2-1; D is possibly TRBD2 (6 bases). Germline V gene sequence: CDR1 SGDLS, CDR2 YYNGEE. V dropped 3 bases and J dropped 7 bases, with 17 bases sitting between them. This CDR3 has 15 amino acids. Full variable domain (remainder filled in from reference TRBV9 and TRBJ2-1): DSGVTQTPKHLITATGQRVTLRCSPRSGDLSVYWYQQSLDQGLQFLIQYYNGEERAKGNILERFSAQQFPDLHSELNLSSLELGDSALYFCASSGAPAGRNEQFFGPGTRLTVL.

This rearrangement joins TRBV6-2 or TRBV6-3 to TRBJ2-7; D not certain. CDR1 and CDR2 from the germline V gene are MNHEY and SVGEGT. CDR3 length: 11 residues. V was trimmed by 5 bases and J by 7 bases, leaving 9 bases between them. The chain's CDR3 is CASSGKVEQYF. CDR3 nucleotides: TGTGCCAGCAGTGGTAAGGTTGAGCAGTACTTC.